Presented here are 10 T cell receptor beta chains from one specimen sequenced in a study of shared clonotypes between healthy human individuals. The table came from immunoSEQ multiplex PCR; TCRdb's copy has only in-frame clones and leaves some out. This table holds 2 million to 2.5 million clones, 85% to 95% found once. Material for sequencing was naive CD4+ T cells sorted from blood. The subset denotes: CD45RA+ positively selected. These receptors were taken from a man in his late teens or twenties in good health.

As concerns this clone: The junction differs from germline at one of its ends, possibly a read error. The V call is TRBV5-4, the J call TRBJ1-2; TRBD1 might be the D (5 bases). Germline CDR1 is SGHNT and CDR2 is YYREEE (reference sequence). The CDR3 totals 13 residues. This chain's CDR3 is CASSLEGFLAHEF. CDR3 nucleotide sequence: TGTGCCAGCAGCTTGGAGGGGTTCTTGGCCCACGAATTC.

The chain has TRBV27 and TRBJ2-5, with TRBD1 matching over 12 bases. CDR1 and CDR2 from the germline V gene are MNHEY and SMNVEV (reference sequence). The CDR3 is 16 residues long. V shed 4 bases and J 5 bases; nucleotides not matched to a gene: 8. CDR3 residues: CASSSIRDRGLETQYF. Written as DNA, the CDR3 is TGTGCCAGCAGTTCGATCCGGGACAGGGGGCTGGAGACCCAGTACTTC.

The table lists this clone with a few counts. The chain uses TRBV6-5 and TRBJ2-7; D call uncertain. The CDR3 spans 11 residues. CDR1 MNHEY and CDR2 SVGAGI come from the germline V gene. Trimming removed 5 bases from V and 7 bases from J, with 9 bases in between. The CDR3 reads CASSSPPEQYF. The CDR3 coding sequence is TGTGCCAGCAGTAGCCCTCCTGAGCAGTACTTC.

The chain joins TRBV28 to TRBJ2-2; no clear D. CDR1 and CDR2 from the germline V gene are MDHEN and SYDVKM. V was clipped by 3 bases and J by 0 bases, with 14 bases between them. This CDR3 spans 17 amino acids. CDR3 protein: CASSFYLIPSNTGELFF. CDR3 DNA: TGTGCCAGCAGTTTTTACCTTATCCCCTCGAACACCGGGGAGCTGTTTTTT. The variable domain in full, completed from reference TRBV28 and TRBJ2-2, reads DVKVTQSSRYLVKRTGEKVFLECVQDMDHENMFWYRQDPGLGLRLIYFSYDVKMKEKGDIPEGYSVSREKKERFSLILESASTNQTSMYLCASSFYLIPSNTGELFFGEGSRLTVL.

The V and J genes are TRBV6-5 and TRBJ2-7, with D perhaps TRBD1 or TRBD2 (5 bases each). Germline CDR1 is MNHEY and CDR2 is SVGAGI. Trimming pared 6 bases from V and 6 bases from J, leaving 18 bases between. The CDR3 is 14 amino acids. The CDR3 DNA follows: TGTGCCAGCAGGAACGAGGGGATGATAGGCGAGCAGTACTTC. This encodes CASRNEGMIGEQYF.

The CDR3 is CASRTGDGGNTIYF. The CDR3 nucleotides are TGTGCCAGCAGAACAGGGGATGGTGGAAACACCATATATTTT. The chain uses TRBV6-1 and TRBJ1-3, with TRBD1 identical over 7 bases. Looked up from germline, CDR1 is MNHNS and CDR2 is SASEGT. CDR3 length: 14 residues. The V and J ends lost 6 bases and 3 bases, in that order; junction bases with no gene match: 5.

The V and J genes are TRBV6-1 and TRBJ1-2, with 9 bases lining up with TRBD1. The CDR3 is 15 amino acids. Germline assignment: CDR1 MNHNS and CDR2 SASEGT. Trimming cost V 6 bases and J 8 bases; bases outside gene matches: 13. CDR3 sequence (DNA): TGTGCCAGCAGGCCGGGGACAGGGTTATCAGGGGGCTACACCTTC. Translated: CASRPGTGLSGGYTF.

J is TRBJ1-2 and V is TRBV5-6; no definite D call. The CDR3 is 15 residues long. The germline V gene has CDR1 SGHDT and CDR2 YYEEEE. The V end was cut by 2 bases, the J end by 4 bases, with 15 bases between. The CDR3 bases are TGTGCCAGCAGCTTAGATACCGGTTCTCCCTATGGCTACACCTTC. Translating it yields CASSLDTGSPYGYTF.

The chain joins TRBV29-1 to TRBJ2-3, with 16 bases fitting TRBD2. The CDR3 extends over 15 amino acids. Germline CDR1 SQVTM, CDR2 ANQGSEA. V shed 4 bases and J 5 bases; nucleotides not matched to a gene: 3. The CDR3, as DNA: TGCAGCGTTGGCGGGACTAGCGGGGGGGTAGATACGCAGTATTTT. This codes for CSVGGTSGGVDTQYF.

This clone was seen only once. V usage is TRBV28 and J usage is TRBJ1-3; D is unresolved. Trimming shortened V by 5 bases and J by 4 bases, and 12 bases separated the two germline ends. This CDR3 is 14 amino acids long. Per germline, CDR1 MDHEN and CDR2 SYDVKM. DNA of the CDR3: TGTGCCAGCAGTAGAGAGAAGCCCGGAAACACCATATATTTT. Its protein product is CASSREKPGNTIYF.